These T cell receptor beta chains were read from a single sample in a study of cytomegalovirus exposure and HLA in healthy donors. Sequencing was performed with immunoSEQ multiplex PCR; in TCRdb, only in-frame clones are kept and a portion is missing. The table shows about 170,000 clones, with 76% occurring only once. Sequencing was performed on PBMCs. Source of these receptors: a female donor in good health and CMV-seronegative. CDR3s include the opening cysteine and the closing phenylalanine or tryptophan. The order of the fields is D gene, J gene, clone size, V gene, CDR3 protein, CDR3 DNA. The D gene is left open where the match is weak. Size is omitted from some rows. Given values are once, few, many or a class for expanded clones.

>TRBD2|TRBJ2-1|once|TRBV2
CASSGTRGFNGQFF
TGTGCCAGCAGTGGGACTAGGGGATTCAATGGGCAGTTCTTC
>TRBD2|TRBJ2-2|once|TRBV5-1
CASSLRPEWTRNTGELFF
TGCGCCAGCAGCTTGAGACCCGAATGGACTAGAAACACCGGGGAGCTGTTTTTT
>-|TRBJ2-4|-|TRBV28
CASSSAGEGGAKNIQYF
TGTGCCAGCAGTTCCGCAGGGGAGGGTGGAGCCAAAAACATTCAGTACTTC
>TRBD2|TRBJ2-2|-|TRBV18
CASSPSGTSGGNTGELFF
TGTGCCAGCTCACCCTCCGGGACTAGCGGGGGGAACACCGGGGAGCTGTTTTTT
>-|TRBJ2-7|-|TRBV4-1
CASSQQDFYEQYF
TGCGCCAGCAGCCAACAAGACTTCTACGAGCAGTACTTC
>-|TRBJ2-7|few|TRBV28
CASSPLGRGPYYEQYF
TGTGCCAGCAGTCCGTTGGGCAGGGGCCCCTACTACGAGCAGTACTTC
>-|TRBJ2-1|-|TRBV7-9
CASSTYPTAPNPDEQFF
TGTGCCAGCAGCACGTACCCGACAGCCCCGAATCCAGATGAGCAGTTCTTC
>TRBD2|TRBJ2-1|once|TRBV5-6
CASSSGTSGRRMSYNEQFF
TGTGCCAGCAGCTCCGGGACTAGCGGGAGAAGAATGTCTTACAATGAGCAGTTCTTC
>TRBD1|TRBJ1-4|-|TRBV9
CASSLAGQGREKLFF
TGTGCCAGCTCCTTAGCCGGACAGGGGCGGGAAAAACTGTTTTTT
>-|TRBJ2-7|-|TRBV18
CASSPNRRYEQYF
TGTGCCAGCTCACCGAACAGGCGCTACGAGCAGTACTTC
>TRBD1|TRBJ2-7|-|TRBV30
CAWSVGTGEYEQYF
TGTGCCTGGAGTGTCGGGACAGGGGAGTACGAGCAGTACTTC
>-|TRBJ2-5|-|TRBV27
CASGNRAEETQYF
TGTGCCAGCGGCAACAGGGCCGAAGAGACCCAGTACTTC
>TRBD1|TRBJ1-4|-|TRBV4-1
CASSRQQGRGEKLFF
TGCGCCAGCAGCCGGCAACAGGGGCGCGGTGAAAAACTGTTTTTT
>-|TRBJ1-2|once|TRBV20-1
CSALNYGYTF
TGCAGTGCTCTGAACTATGGCTACACCTTC
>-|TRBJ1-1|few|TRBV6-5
CASSYSIQGGEAFF
TGTGCCAGCAGTTACTCGATACAAGGCGGGGAAGCTTTCTTT
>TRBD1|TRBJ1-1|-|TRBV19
CASSISTGGAVAFF
TGTGCCAGTAGTATTTCCACAGGGGGCGCGGTAGCTTTCTTT
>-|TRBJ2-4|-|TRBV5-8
CASSAGWGDRVQYF
TGTGCCAGCAGCGCAGGTTGGGGGGACCGGGTTCAGTACTTC
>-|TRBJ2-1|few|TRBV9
CASSVGDGLGSNEQFF
TGTGCCAGCAGCGTAGGTGACGGACTGGGGAGTAATGAGCAGTTCTTC
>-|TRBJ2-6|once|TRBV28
CASRRGGAVGRSGANVLTF
TGTGCCAGCAGGAGGGGGGGAGCTGTGGGCCGCTCTGGGGCCAACGTCCTGACTTTC
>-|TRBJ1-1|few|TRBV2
CASRSPPGISGNTEAFF
TGTGCCAGCAGGAGCCCCCCAGGGATTAGTGGGAACACTGAAGCTTTCTTT